The 29 T cell receptor beta chains reported below all come from one sample, sequenced in a study of human T cells and chemical hapten exposure. Time point: patch test 1, 2 weeks after DPC sensitization. Regarding treatment: therapeutic diphenylcyclopropenone sensitization with weekly scalp DPC. TCRdb used MiXCR to reprocess the RACE reads, holding one entry per CDR3 protein. The sample has a few hundred thousand distinct CDR3 sequences, more than 4.5% seen once; the top ten hold roughly 2.4%. Sample: whole blood, taken in connection with sensitization to the hapten diphenylcyclopropenone (DPC). These TCRs come from a woman in her fifties or sixties with alopecia areata. Some clones in this sample may be carry-over from other donors' samples.

This clonotype appeared many times. V usage is TRBV5-4 and J usage is TRBJ2-1, with a tentative D call TRBD2 (6 bases). The length of the CDR3 is 17 residues. Germline CDR1 SGHNT, CDR2 YYREEE (reference sequence). V was cut by 4 bases and J by 8 bases, with 25 bases left in between. For the CDR3, the DNA is TGTGCCAGCAGCGCTGGAGGGACCTTTCGGGAGAGGGATGAGCAGTTCTTC. Translated, it gives CASSAGGTFRERDEQFF.

This clonotype was seen ten or more times. The chain has TRBV7-3 and TRBJ2-1; the match to TRBD1 covers 9 bases. This CDR3 region has 13 residues. Trimming cost V 5 bases and J 9 bases; bases outside gene matches: 5. CDR1 is SGHTA, CDR2 FQGTGA, per germline. This chain's CDR3 is CASSRDRDSEQFF. CDR3 DNA sequence: TGTGCCAGCAGCCGGGACAGGGATAGTGAGCAGTTCTTC. The variable domain in full, with the rest retrieved from reference TRBV7-3 and TRBJ2-1, is GAGVSQTPSNKVTEKGKYVELRCDPISGHTALYWYRQSLGQGPEFLIYFQGTGAADDSGLPNDRFFAVRPEGSVSTLKIQRTERGDSAVYLCASSRDRDSEQFFGPGTRLTVL.

The V and J genes are TRBV4-2 and TRBJ1-1; no reliable D call. Germline assignment: CDR1 LGHNA and CDR2 YNFKEQ. The CDR3 is 14 amino acids. V lost 0 bases and J lost 11, with 16 bases in between. Written as DNA, the CDR3 is TGTGCCAGCAGCCAAGAAGGTCCAACCAGCCAGGCTTTCTTT. It yields the protein CASSQEGPTSQAFF.

This clonotype was counted many times. V usage is TRBV20-1 and J usage is TRBJ1-5; D possibly corresponds to TRBD1 (6 bases). The germline gives CDR1 DFQATT, CDR2 SNEGSKA (reference sequence). V gave up 6 bases and J gave up 11 bases, with 20 bases separating them. The CDR3 spans 13 residues. The CDR3 is CSARTEISETQHF. The CDR3 DNA reads as TGCAGTGCCAGGACAGAGATCAGCGAAACCCAGCATTTT.

In its sample, this clonotype was seen many times. CDR3 nucleotides: TGCGCCAGCAGCTCGGGACGGGATGGGGGCAATGAGCAGTTCTTC. Encoded protein: CASSSGRDGGNEQFF. The V gene is TRBV5-1, the J gene TRBJ2-1; D is possibly TRBD1 or TRBD2 (5 bases each). Germline CDR1 and CDR2: SGHRS and YFSETQ. The germline V and J ends were trimmed by 3 bases and 6 bases, with 16 bases remaining between them. The CDR3 spans 15 residues. Based on the CDR3 plus reference TRBV5-1 and TRBJ2-1, the full variable domain is KAGVTQTPRYLIKTRGQQVTLSCSPISGHRSVSWYQQTPGQGLQFLFEYFSETQRNKGNFPGRFSGRQFSNSRSEMNVSTLELGDSALYLCASSSGRDGGNEQFFGPGTRLTVL.

The table lists this clonotype with a few counts. CDR3 coding DNA: TGTGCCAGCAGCTTTTACGGTGTCAGGGGGCAGAGTGAAGCTTTCTTT. This codes for CASSFYGVRGQSEAFF. The V and J genes are TRBV7-2 and TRBJ1-1, with TRBD1 matching over 8 bases. The V segment lost 3 bases and the J segment 7 bases; nucleotides outside the gene matches: 13. CDR3 length equals 16 residues. CDR1 is SGHTA, CDR2 FQGNSA, per germline.

The chain couples TRBV7-2 to TRBJ2-5; the D gene is possibly TRBD2 (6 bases). Between the trimmed V and J ends, which lost 4 bases and 4 bases, there was a span of 10 bases. CDR1 and CDR2 from the germline V gene are SGHTA and FQGNSA. The CDR3 spans 13 residues. CDR3 amino acids: CASSSGLSETQYF. The CDR3, as DNA: TGTGCCAGCAGCTCGGGACTTTCAGAGACCCAGTACTTC.

This clonotype has only a few counts. The genes are TRBV12-3 or TRBV12-4 and TRBJ2-1; D possibly matches TRBD1 or TRBD2 (6 bases each). Trimming removed 6 bases from V and 9 bases from J, with 12 bases in between. There are 12 residues in the CDR3. CDR3: CASRRDTAEQFF. For the CDR3, the DNA is TGTGCCAGCAGGCGGGACACAGCTGAGCAGTTCTTC.

This clonotype was seen at least ten times. J is TRBJ1-1 and V is TRBV12-3 or TRBV12-4, with D perhaps matching TRBD1 (6 bases). The ends were cut back, 1 base at V and 6 bases at J, with 12 bases in the middle. The CDR3 sequence is 14 residues long. The CDR3 DNA reads as TGTGCCAGCAGTTTAGGGGGGCTGGCCCCTGAAGCTTTCTTT. Translating it yields CASSLGGLAPEAFF.

V gene TRBV20-1 combines with J gene TRBJ1-1; D perhaps matches TRBD1 (5 bases). Germline V gene data show CDR1 as DFQATT and CDR2 as SNEGSKA (reference sequence). This CDR3 contains 13 residues. The V gene lost 1 base and the J gene lost 5 bases, with 11 bases spanning the gap. The DNA of the CDR3 is TGCAGTGCTAGAGTGTCCGGGGGAACTGAAGCTTTCTTT. Its translation is CSARVSGGTEAFF.

The V gene is TRBV5-1, the J gene TRBJ2-1; D tentatively reads TRBD1 or TRBD2 (5 bases each). The germline CDR1 and CDR2 sequences are SGHRS and YFSETQ. Trimming cost V 5 bases and J 5 bases, with 14 bases left between them. The CDR3 runs to 14 residues. The CDR3 loop reads CASRYGTNNNEQFF. Here the CDR3 DNA reads TGCGCCAGCAGATATGGGACCAATAACAATGAGCAGTTCTTC.

This clonotype showed up many times. The V gene is TRBV20-1, the J gene TRBJ2-1; 14 bases align to TRBD2. Germline assignment: CDR1 DFQATT and CDR2 SNEGSKA (reference sequence). The ends lost 5 bases at V and 1 base at J; junction bases unmatched: 7. The CDR3 sequence is 17 residues long. The CDR3 region is CSAVGLAGGRSYNEQFF. The CDR3 bases are TGCAGTGCTGTAGGACTAGCGGGGGGAAGGTCCTACAATGAGCAGTTCTTC.

V gene TRBV2 combines with J gene TRBJ1-1, with 7 nucleotides matching TRBD1. Germline CDR1 reads SNHLY; CDR2 reads FYNNEI. CDR3 length: 11 amino acids. With V trimmed by 8 bases and J by 8 bases, 5 bases remained unmatched. The CDR3 nucleotides read TGTGCCAGCGACAGGGATAAAGAAGCTTTCTTT. Translating gives CASDRDKEAFF.

Here the CDR3 reads CASSVSGSTRGELFF. The CDR3 coding sequence is TGTGCCAGCAGCGTTAGCGGGAGTACCCGCGGGGAGCTGTTTTTT. The V call is TRBV7-8, the J call TRBJ2-2; TRBD2 agrees at 9 bases. Trimming cost V 5 bases and J 7 bases; bases outside gene matches: 8. The CDR3 runs to 15 residues. The V gene's germline CDR1 is SGHVS and CDR2 FQNEAQ.

This clonotype was seen more than once but under ten times. This rearrangement joins TRBV4-2 to TRBJ1-3; 10 bases line up with TRBD1. CDR1 and CDR2 from the germline V gene are LGHNA and YNFKEQ. Germline trimming cut 4 bases from V and 0 bases from J; bases unmatched to any gene: 6. The CDR3 runs to 17 residues. The CDR3 loop reads CASSLYDRGLSGNTIYF. The DNA for the CDR3 is TGTGCCAGCAGCCTATATGACAGGGGGCTCTCTGGAAACACCATATATTTT.

This clonotype has a count of ten or more. The rearrangement links TRBV13 to TRBJ2-7, with D possibly being TRBD2 (6 bases). This CDR3 is 15 amino acids long. In germline, CDR1 is PRHDT, CDR2 FYEKMQ (reference sequence). V was shortened by 0 bases and J by 0 bases, with 9 bases between the two germline ends. The CDR3 nucleotides are TGTGCCAGCAGCTTAGGCGCGACTAGCTCCTACGAGCAGTACTTC. As protein: CASSLGATSSYEQYF.

This sequence joins TRBV20-1 and TRBJ2-1, with TRBD2 identical over 11 bases. With 2 bases clipped from V and 7 bases from J, the junction kept 10 bases outside the gene matches. Germline V gene lookup returns CDR1 DFQATT and CDR2 SNEGSKA (reference sequence). The CDR3 is made up of 16 amino acids. CDR3 bases: TGCAGTGCTAGAACTTTAGCGGGGGGGCCTGAGAATGAGCAGTTCTTC. Its protein product is CSARTLAGGPENEQFF.

This clonotype has at least ten counts. The rearrangement links TRBV29-1 to TRBJ1-1, with unresolved D. The CDR3 contains 14 residues. Germline V gene lookup returns CDR1 SQVTM and CDR2 ANQGSEA. Trimming stripped 6 bases from V and 1 base from J, with 15 bases between. This CDR3 reads CSVTVKAANTEAFF. CDR3 DNA: TGCAGCGTAACCGTGAAGGCTGCGAACACTGAAGCTTTCTTT.

This clonotype was observed many times. The DNA for the CDR3 is TGTGCCAGCAGTTTGGGCGAAGAAAAACTGTTTTTT. Encoded protein: CASSLGEEKLFF. The V and J genes are TRBV12-3 or TRBV12-4 and TRBJ1-4; D not resolved. V was pared by 3 bases and J by 8 bases, with 7 bases between. There are 12 residues in the CDR3.

This clonotype has only a few counts. V gene TRBV27 combines with J gene TRBJ2-1; TRBD2 might be the D (6 bases). CDR1 is MNHEY, CDR2 SMNVEV, per germline (reference sequence). CDR3 length equals 15 residues. Trimming stripped 3 bases from V and 7 bases from J, with 16 bases between. In DNA, the CDR3 is TGTGCCAGCAGTTTCTGGAGGGCCATAGAAAATGAGCAGTTCTTC. It is translated as CASSFWRAIENEQFF.

This clonotype was picked up a small number of times. The chain couples TRBV11-3 to TRBJ1-2; 9 nucleotides align to TRBD1. Germline loops: CDR1 SGHNT, CDR2 YENEEA. The V and J ends lost 3 bases and 6 bases, in that order; junction bases with no gene match: 5. The CDR3 covers 14 residues. In DNA form, the CDR3 reads TGTGCCAGCAGCTTCCCGGGACAGGGACATGGCTACACCTTC. Encoded protein: CASSFPGQGHGYTF.

This chain uses TRBV15 with TRBJ1-5; D is ambiguous. CDR1 and CDR2 (germline): LNHNV, YYDKDF (reference sequence). CDR3 length: 14 amino acids. V was cut by 2 bases and J by 5 bases, with 10 bases left in between. This chain's CDR3 is CATSRRTGDQPQHF. The CDR3 DNA reads as TGTGCCACCAGCAGAAGAACCGGGGATCAGCCCCAGCATTTT.

This chain joins TRBV5-1 and TRBJ2-7; D is uncertain. The CDR3 sequence is 13 residues long. CDR1 and CDR2 (germline): SGHRS, YFSETQ. Trimming left V 2 bases short and J 2 bases short, with 8 bases between. The CDR3 DNA follows: TGCGCCAGCAGCTTTACAGTTACCTACGAGCAGTACTTC. Translated, it gives CASSFTVTYEQYF. The full variable domain, with the rest looked up from reference TRBV5-1 and TRBJ2-7, is KAGVTQTPRYLIKTRGQQVTLSCSPISGHRSVSWYQQTPGQGLQFLFEYFSETQRNKGNFPGRFSGRQFSNSRSEMNVSTLELGDSALYLCASSFTVTYEQYFGPGTRLTVT.

In DNA form, the CDR3 reads TGTGCCAGCAGCTGGGGGACAGAGAACACTGAAGCTTTCTTT. Its translation: CASSWGTENTEAFF. The chain uses TRBV4-2 and TRBJ1-1, with 7 bases fitting TRBD1. Germline values: CDR1 LGHNA, CDR2 YNFKEQ. The CDR3 runs to 14 residues. With 5 bases clipped from V and 1 base from J, the junction kept 4 bases outside the gene matches.

This clonotype was detected ten times or more. The V call is TRBV11-1, the J call TRBJ2-4, with no clear D. Per the germline V gene, CDR1 is SGHAT and CDR2 is FQDESV (reference sequence). This CDR3 contains 12 residues. The V and J ends lost 2 bases and 6 bases respectively, with 5 bases between them. CDR3 nucleotides: TGTGCCAGCAGCTTAAACGGAAACATTCAGTACTTC. Protein: CASSLNGNIQYF.

This clonotype came up many times. The chain joins TRBV5-1 to TRBJ2-7; no firm D call. In germline, CDR1 is SGHRS, CDR2 YFSETQ. V was pared by 0 bases and J by 2 bases, with 9 bases between. This CDR3 has 14 residues. CDR3 amino acids: CASSLDSDPYEQYF. The CDR3 DNA sequence: TGCGCCAGCAGCTTGGATTCGGATCCCTACGAGCAGTACTTC.

This chain connects TRBV7-8 to TRBJ1-2; no clear D. The CDR3 has 18 residues. V was clipped by 1 base and J by 7 bases, with 25 bases between them. CDR1 and CDR2 from the germline V gene are SGHVS and FQNEAQ. The CDR3, as DNA: TGTGCCAGCAGCTTAGTCACCGATAAAGGGCGGTCCAGAAGTGGCTACACCTTC. Its translation is CASSLVTDKGRSRSGYTF.

For the CDR3, the DNA is TGTGCCTGGAGTCGGGACAGCCAGACCCAGTACTTC. It translates to CAWSRDSQTQYF. This chain connects TRBV30 to TRBJ2-5; TRBD1 agrees at 7 bases. V dropped 2 bases and J dropped 6; count of bases not matched to a gene: 3. The CDR3 covers 12 residues. Germline V gene data show CDR1 as GTSNPN and CDR2 as SVGIG (reference sequence).

In its sample, this clonotype was seen many times. The V and J genes are TRBV27 and TRBJ2-3, with 9 nucleotides matching TRBD2. Germline CDR1 reads MNHEY; CDR2 reads SMNVEV (reference sequence). The CDR3 loop spans 16 amino acids. The V and J ends lost 3 bases and 3 bases, in that order; junction bases with no gene match: 7. The CDR3 region has the DNA TGTGCCAGCAGTTTTAGTAGCGGGAGTTTTACAGATACGCAGTATTTT. Its translation: CASSFSSGSFTDTQYF.